The 13 T cell receptor beta chains below come from one sample, sequenced in a study of T cells in women clearing cervical HPV infection. Produced via immunoSEQ multiplex PCR; TCRdb's table is partial and in-frame only. The specimen's table records 20,000 to 25,000 clones. Sequenced sample: blood buffy coat. These receptors came from a woman aged 18 to 69 with a cervical HPV16 infection that either progressed to CIN3+ or cleared (not recorded which).

A word on this clone: The sequence runs out 3 residues before the end of the CDR3; the remainder is reconstructed from the germline J gene. The chain couples TRBV12-3 or TRBV12-4 to TRBJ2-5; the match to TRBD2 covers 9 bases. This CDR3 comprises 15 residues. Trimming at V came to 5 bases and at J to 4 bases, leaving 8 bases not matched to a gene. CDR3 DNA, as far as it was read: TGTGCCAGCAGTGGGGAGCGGGAGGTGAGAGAGACC. Translation gives CASSGEREVRET. The entire CDR3 reads CASSGEREVRETQYF.

The CDR3 bases that were read are TGTGCCAGTCGAAGTCTACTAGCGGGAGAGAAGAATGAG. Residues: CASRSLLAGEKNE. The CDR3 reads in full as CASRSLLAGEKNEQFF. J is TRBJ2-1 and V is TRBV19; 11 nucleotides match TRBD2. Coverage ceases 3 residues before the CDR3 finishes, and the germline J gene fills in the end. V was clipped by 8 bases and J by 7 bases; unmatched bases: 13. The CDR3 is 16 residues long. The germline gives CDR1 LNHDA, CDR2 SQIVND (reference sequence). Full variable domain (rest looked up from reference TRBV19 and TRBJ2-1): DGGITQSPKYLFRKEGQNVTLSCEQNLNHDAMYWYRQDPGQGLRLIYYSQIVNDFQKGDIAEGYSVSREKKESFPLTVTSAQKNPTAFYLCASRSLLAGEKNEQFFGPGTRLTVL.

A remark on this clone: Coverage ceases 3 residues before the CDR3 finishes, and the germline J gene fills in the end. The rearrangement links TRBV19 to TRBJ2-7, with D tentatively TRBD2 (5 bases). V shed 2 bases and J shed 1 base, with 9 bases lying between them. Germline-derived CDR1 and CDR2 are LNHDA and SQIVND (reference sequence). The CDR3 extends over 14 amino acids. CDR3 sequence reads: CASSISTSSYEQYF. CDR3 bases read: TGTGCCAGTAGTATATCCACTAGTTCCTACGAG.

Comments on this clone: The CDR3 is cut off 3 residues early in the read; its end comes from the germline J gene. The chain uses TRBV7-8 and TRBJ2-5; possibly TRBD1 for D (6 bases). Trimming removed 3 bases at V and 1 base at J, with 15 bases between. This CDR3 comprises 16 residues. Germline V gene data show CDR1 as SGHVS and CDR2 as FQNEAQ. The CDR3 is CASSLTPGTPQETQYF. CDR3 DNA (partial): TGTGCCAGCAGCTTGACCCCCGGGACACCCCAAGAGACC.

To note about this clone: The read ends 3 residues shy of where the CDR3 ends; the end is completed using the germline J gene. J is TRBJ1-6 and V is TRBV10-3, with D unresolved. This CDR3 is built from 14 residues. The germline V gene has CDR1 ENHRY and CDR2 SYGVKD. Deletions cut 0 bases from V and 7 bases from J, with 7 bases between. The CDR3 protein is CAISESTQNSPLHF. The covered CDR3 bases are TGTGCCATCAGTGAGTCGACTCAAAATTCACCC.

With respect to this clone: The CDR3 extends 3 residues past the end of the read, so its final part is completed from the germline J gene. The chain has TRBV28 and TRBJ2-3; the D gene is possibly TRBD2 (5 bases). Germline V gene data show CDR1 as MDHEN and CDR2 as SYDVKM. The CDR3 runs 16 residues. V lost 0 bases, J lost 1 base, and 11 bases lay in between. CDR3 region: CASSLWGADRTDTQYF. The CDR3 DNA, read in part, is TGTGCCAGCAGTTTATGGGGAGCGGATCGCACAGATACG.

In the case of this clone: Read coverage stops 3 residues before the CDR3 terminus; the germline J gene supplies the remainder. The V call is TRBV30, the J call TRBJ2-6; 8 nucleotides match TRBD2. The CDR3 runs to 16 residues. V was clipped by 0 bases and J by 3 bases; unmatched bases: 4. Germline V CDR1 and CDR2: GTSNPN, SVGIG (reference sequence). Partial CDR3 DNA: TGTGCCTGGAGTGTTCTAGCGGGCTTTGGGGCCAACGTC. It translates to CAWSVLAGFGANV. The full CDR3 is CAWSVLAGFGANVLTF.

About this clone: The CDR3 end lies 3 residues beyond the end of the read and is filled in from the germline J gene. This chain joins TRBV20-1 and TRBJ1-1; a weak D match, TRBD1 (5 bases). V was clipped by 0 bases and J by 4 bases, with 12 bases between them. The CDR3 sequence is 14 residues long. Germline V gene lookup returns CDR1 DFQATT and CDR2 SNEGSKA (reference sequence). The CDR3 protein is CSARDRGRVTEAFF. The CDR3 bases that were read are TGCAGTGCTAGAGATCGGGGGAGGGTCACTGAA.

About this clone itself: The read gets to within 3 residues of the CDR3 end, and the germline J gene fills in the rest. V and J are TRBV12-3 or TRBV12-4 and TRBJ2-1; D gene ambiguous. Trimming removed 11 bases from V and 8 bases from J, with 13 bases in between. CDR3 length: 11 amino acids. The chain's CDR3 is CASSITYEQFF. CDR3 DNA, as far as it was read: TGTGCCTCCTCTATTACCTATGAG.

In regard to this clone: The read ends 3 residues early relative to the CDR3; the germline J gene fills the gap. The chain couples TRBV11-2 to TRBJ1-2, with D unresolved. The CDR3 has 13 amino acids. The V end lost 1 base, the J end lost 2 bases, and 5 bases lay between the germline ends. Germline values: CDR1 SGHAT, CDR2 FQNNGV. The CDR3 loop is CASSLGQNYGYTF. The covered CDR3 bases are TGTGCCAGCAGCTTAGGGCAAAACTATGGC.

Comment on this clone: The observed sequence ends 3 residues before the CDR3 terminus, with the missing tail filled in from the germline J gene. The chain couples TRBV11-2 to TRBJ2-7, with 12 bases aligning to TRBD1. The CDR3 length is 15 residues. In germline, CDR1 is SGHAT, CDR2 FQNNGV. V shed 4 bases and J 3 bases; nucleotides not matched to a gene: 4. CDR3 DNA (partial): TGTGCCAGCAGCTCCCGGGACAGGGGGCTCTACGAG. It is translated as CASSSRDRGLYE. In full, the CDR3 reads CASSSRDRGLYEQYF. The variable domain in full, with the rest retrieved from reference TRBV11-2 and TRBJ2-7, is EAGVAQSPRYKIIEKRQSVAFWCNPISGHATLYWYQQILGQGPKLLIQFQNNGVVDDSQLPKDRFSAERLKGVDSTLKIQPAKLEDSAVYLCASSSRDRGLYEQYFGPGTRLTVT.

As for this clone: Coverage ceases 3 residues before the CDR3 finishes, and the germline J gene fills in the end. This chain connects TRBV20-1 to TRBJ2-5; a possible D gene is TRBD1 (6 bases). The ends were cut back, 7 bases at V and 2 bases at J, with 17 bases in the middle. This CDR3 has 14 residues. Germline CDR1 reads DFQATT; CDR2 reads SNEGSKA (reference sequence). CDR3 amino acids: CSGRDTLSQETQYF. The CDR3 bases that were read are TGCAGTGGCAGGGACACCCTCTCGCAAGAGACC.

With respect to this clone: With the read ending 3 residues before the CDR3 end, the germline J gene is used to fill in that end. In the same sample, other DNA sequences code for this CDR3. V is TRBV6-1 and J is TRBJ2-1, with D perhaps matching TRBD2 (6 bases). Germline loops: CDR1 MNHNS, CDR2 SASEGT. The V and J ends lost 2 bases and 0 bases respectively, with 8 bases between them. The CDR3 totals 15 residues. The sequenced part of the CDR3 DNA is TGTGCCAGCAGTGAACTAGCGAGCTCCTACAATGAG. This gives the protein CASSELASSYNE. The full-length CDR3 reads as CASSELASSYNEQFF.